What follows are 19 T cell receptor beta chains derived from one specimen sequenced in a study of cytomegalovirus exposure and HLA in healthy donors. Both 60 Vbeta primers and 13 Jbeta primers went into the PCR. Profiled with immunoSEQ multiplex PCR; TCRdb holds only in-frame clones, not every one. The profile covers 200,000 or so clones, with 65% to 85% appearing a single time and about 3% taken by the ten largest. Sequenced sample: PBMCs. Source of these receptors: a man aged 30 to 45 in good health and CMV-seronegative.

The chain has TRBV9 and TRBJ2-1; D remains unclear. CDR1 SGDLS and CDR2 YYNGEE come from the germline V gene. V was trimmed by 2 bases and J by 9 bases, leaving 9 bases between them. This CDR3 has 12 amino acids. CDR3 DNA sequence: TGTGCCAGCAGCGTTACATCTGGTGAGCAGTTCTTC. Residues: CASSVTSGEQFF.

V gene TRBV14 combines with J gene TRBJ1-2; a weak D match, TRBD1 (5 bases). CDR1 and CDR2 from the germline V gene are SGHDN and FVKESK. The CDR3 spans 17 residues. V was pared by 0 bases and J by 4 bases, with 18 bases between. The CDR3 nucleotides are TGTGCCAGCAGCCAAGATTACCGGTCGGGCAGGGCCTATGGCTACACCTTC. Amino acid sequence: CASSQDYRSGRAYGYTF.

This sequence joins TRBV27 and TRBJ1-2; 9 bases agree with TRBD1. The CDR3 runs to 13 residues. J lost 5 bases, V lost 3 bases, and 1 base had no gene match. From germline, CDR1 is MNHEY and CDR2 SMNVEV (reference sequence). As DNA, the CDR3 is TGTGCCAGCAGTTTTGGGACAGGGTATGGCTACACCTTC. It specifies CASSFGTGYGYTF.

The chain joins TRBV7-9 to TRBJ1-2; tentatively, D is TRBD1 (6 bases). CDR1 and CDR2 from the germline V gene are SEHNR and FQNEAQ (reference sequence). CDR3 length: 13 residues. Trimming removed 8 bases at V and 0 bases at J, with 10 bases between. In nucleotides, the CDR3 is TGTGCCAGCGCTGGGACACCTAACTATGGCTACACCTTC. It yields the protein CASAGTPNYGYTF.

For this clone: The junction does not match germline at one end; this may be a read error. The V and J genes are TRBV7-9 and TRBJ2-7; a weak D match, TRBD1 (5 bases). Looked up from germline, CDR1 is SEHNR and CDR2 is FQNEAQ (reference sequence). The CDR3 is 12 residues long. The CDR3 protein is CSSQAGTYEQYF. As DNA, the CDR3 is TGTTCCAGCCAGGCAGGGACCTACGAGCAGTACTTC.

There are a few counts of this clone. V is TRBV5-8 and J is TRBJ2-3; a weak D match, TRBD1 (7 bases). The CDR3 totals 15 residues. CDR1 and CDR2 from the germline V gene are SGHTS and YDEGEE. V was pared by 2 bases and J by 0 bases, with 10 bases between. Written as DNA, the CDR3 is TGTGCCAGCAGCTTCAGGGGGGATAGCACAGATACGCAGTATTTT. As protein: CASSFRGDSTDTQYF.

V is TRBV16 and J is TRBJ2-1, with D possibly TRBD1 on 5 matching bases. Germline CDR1 reads KGHSY; CDR2 reads FQNENV. The length of the CDR3 is 14 residues. With 8 bases removed from V and 0 bases from J, the gap between germline ends came to 11 bases. The CDR3 region is CASGRQSSYNEQFF. The CDR3 DNA follows: TGTGCCAGCGGCAGACAGAGCTCCTACAATGAGCAGTTCTTC.

Only one count was recorded for this clone. The V call is TRBV7-2, the J call TRBJ1-5; possible D gene TRBD1, 5 bases. The CDR3 has 14 residues. Between the trimmed V and J ends, which lost 1 base and 5 bases, there was a span of 9 bases. CDR1 is SGHTA and CDR2 is FQGNSA in the germline V gene. Here the CDR3 reads CASSLGGGDQPQHF. DNA for the CDR3: TGTGCCAGCAGCTTAGGTGGAGGGGATCAGCCCCAGCATTTT.

The chain is built from TRBV28 and TRBJ2-1, with D possibly being TRBD2 (5 bases). The germline gives CDR1 MDHEN, CDR2 SYDVKM. The CDR3 covers 14 residues. V was shortened by 6 bases and J by 0 bases, with 9 bases between the two germline ends. Written as DNA, the CDR3 is TGTGCCAGCAGCGACTACGACTCCTACAATGAGCAGTTCTTC. This gives the protein CASSDYDSYNEQFF.

This chain joins TRBV27 and TRBJ1-6, with 8 bases fitting TRBD1. Germline CDR1 MNHEY, CDR2 SMNVEV (reference sequence). This CDR3 comprises 14 residues. V gave up 4 bases and J gave up 10 bases; unmatched junction bases: 6. Written as DNA, the CDR3 is TGTGCCAGCAGTTCCGGACAGGGCCAATCACCCCTCCACTTT. Translating gives CASSSGQGQSPLHF.

This clone is a singleton in its sample. The V call is TRBV7-9, the J call TRBJ2-2; 7 bases line up with TRBD1. Per germline, CDR1 SEHNR and CDR2 FQNEAQ (reference sequence). With 5 bases clipped from V and 1 base from J, the junction kept 7 bases outside the gene matches. The CDR3 sequence is 16 residues long. The CDR3 protein is CASSGAPGGNTGELFF. The CDR3 bases are TGTGCCAGCAGCGGCGCCCCAGGGGGGAACACCGGGGAGCTGTTTTTT.

This chain connects TRBV4-3 to TRBJ1-4; the D gene is possibly TRBD1 (6 bases). In germline, CDR1 is LGHNA, CDR2 YSLEER. Trimming pared 0 bases from V and 7 bases from J, leaving 15 bases between. The CDR3 has 16 amino acids. CDR3 DNA: TGCGCCAGCAGCCAAGATCCCCCAGGGGAGGGTGAAAAACTGTTTTTT. It specifies CASSQDPPGEGEKLFF.

V gene TRBV9 combines with J gene TRBJ2-3, with D perhaps matching TRBD2 (7 bases). Germline lookup yields CDR1 SGDLS and CDR2 YYNGEE. The CDR3 is 13 amino acids. The V end lost 6 bases, the J end lost 1 base, and 9 bases lay between the germline ends. The CDR3 region has the DNA TGTGCCAGCAAGGGGGGGGGCACAGATACGCAGTATTTT. Its protein is CASKGGGTDTQYF.

Regarding this clone: One end of the junction fails to match germline, which may point to a read error. Other DNA sequences in the same sample also yield this CDR3. The chain couples TRBV4-1 to TRBJ1-6; D is unclear. The CDR3 sequence is 16 residues long. Germline V gene data show CDR1 as MGHRA and CDR2 as YSYEKL. The CDR3 DNA sequence: TGCGCCAGTAGCCAAGCGCCCAGCTCCTATAATTCACCCCTCCACTTT. It codes for CASSQAPSSYNSPLHF.

This clone was found a few times. The V gene is TRBV5-1, the J gene TRBJ2-7; D might be TRBD1 (6 bases). This CDR3 region has 14 residues. CDR1 is SGHRS and CDR2 is YFSETQ in the germline V gene. With 1 base removed from V and 2 bases from J, the gap between germline ends came to 10 bases. The CDR3 protein is CASSLSGTTYEQYF. In DNA form, the CDR3 reads TGCGCCAGCAGCTTGTCCGGGACAACCTACGAGCAGTACTTC.

The J gene is TRBJ2-1, the V gene TRBV5-1, with D possibly matching TRBD1 (7 bases). Between the trimmed V and J ends, which lost 0 bases and 6 bases, there was a span of 19 bases. Germline V lookup: CDR1 SGHRS, CDR2 YFSETQ. The CDR3 contains 17 residues. CDR3 DNA: TGCGCCAGCAGCTTGGGACAGGGACTTGTAGTGGGCAATGAGCAGTTCTTC. Residues: CASSLGQGLVVGNEQFF.

The genes are TRBV6-1 and TRBJ2-5, with TRBD1 as a possible D gene (6 bases). V was pared by 8 bases and J by 2 bases, with 18 bases between. This CDR3 contains 15 residues. Germline V gene sequence: CDR1 MNHNS, CDR2 SASEGT. Here the CDR3 reads CASPLEGVWQETQYF. DNA of the CDR3: TGTGCCAGCCCACTAGAGGGGGTGTGGCAAGAGACCCAGTACTTC.

This rearrangement joins TRBV27 to TRBJ2-7; TRBD1 matches 8 bases. From germline, CDR1 is MNHEY and CDR2 SMNVEV (reference sequence). This CDR3 is built from 15 residues. Unmatched junction bases numbered 6, after V lost 3 bases and J lost 2 bases. The CDR3: CASSFGGQGPYEQYF. As DNA, the CDR3 is TGTGCCAGCAGTTTCGGAGGACAGGGTCCCTACGAGCAGTACTTC.

The chain couples TRBV7-2 to TRBJ2-7; no firm D call. CDR1 is SGHTA and CDR2 is FQGNSA in the germline V gene. This CDR3 has 13 residues. V was clipped by 0 bases and J by 2 bases, with 5 bases between them. CDR3 sequence: CASSLAETYEQYF. The CDR3 nucleotides are TGTGCCAGCAGCTTAGCAGAGACCTACGAGCAGTACTTC.